Given below is one T cell receptor beta chain in context. No antigen is known for it. These data originate in a study of graft-versus-host responses after intestinal transplantation. Study at large: Grafts were multivisceral, liver-intestinal, or isolated intestinal. Every one of the recipients received anti-thymocyte globulin induction and afterwards took tacrolimus and steroids for around three years. Regarding the study as a whole: Allografts from individuals with graft-donor T cell macrochimerism displayed high graft-versus-host to host-versus-graft clonal ratios. GvH clones occurred in recipient marrow; some first appeared in ileum or blood.

The assay was immunoSEQ multiplex PCR, and TCRdb's table has in-frame clones only and misses some. Of over 15,000 clones listed, around 79% were seen once; the top ten hold less than 2%. The CDR3 has 16 amino acids. Germline CDR1 is KGHSH and CDR2 is LQKENI. V shed 5 bases, J shed 1 base, and the junction held 8 bases outside the gene matches. This TCR came from a human patient who received an intestinal transplant, so some T cells may come from the graft donor. The rearrangement uses TRBV18 and TRBJ2-3, with 8 bases matching TRBD2. The source was PBMCs, collected 14 days after transplant. As DNA, the CDR3 is TGTGCCAGCTCATTAACGGGGGGGCCCGGCACAGATACGCAGTATTTT. Amino acids: CASSLTGGPGTDTQYF.